This entry is about one TCR beta chain. Its antigen is not known. This entry is derived from a study of cytomegalovirus exposure and HLA in healthy donors. Germline values: CDR1 MDHEN, CDR2 SYDVKM. The CDR3 is made up of 19 amino acids. The V end was cut by 3 bases, the J end by 0 bases, with 21 bases between. Study results and limitations: Per a later analysis, under 20,000 TCR beta sequences showed association with HLA alleles at 0.05 false discovery rate.

The PCR contained 60 Vbeta and 13 Jbeta primers. Source study methods: It was a later analysis that counted roughly 79 million unique TCR beta chains, of which roughly 10 million were shared. This table comes from immunoSEQ multiplex PCR, and its TCRdb copy is limited to in-frame clones, with some not included. The D gene and trimming were derived from the DNA, and the V and J assignments and clone size from that table. Among about 110,000 clones listed, 60% to 80% were seen once. Material: PBMCs. The sequence derives from a boy aged 5-17 years in good health and CMV-seronegative. The rearrangement joins TRBV28 to TRBJ1-3; a possible D gene is TRBD1 (6 bases). The CDR3 loop is CASSFRDTPTLDSGNTIYF. The DNA of the CDR3 is TGTGCCAGCAGTTTCCGGGACACGCCGACACTTGACTCTGGAAACACCATATATTTT.